What follows are 13 T cell receptor beta chains derived from one specimen sequenced in a study of control samples from healthy donors and cancer patients. This table comes from immunoSEQ multiplex PCR, and its TCRdb copy is limited to in-frame clones, with some not included. Altogether over 110,000 clones are present, roughly 92% being singletons, with the ten largest covering about 10%. The sample comprised blood. The receptors come from a man aged 30 to 45 in good health.

Here the CDR3 DNA reads TGCGCCAGCAGCTTGGATCCGATTTCTAATTCACCCCTCCACTTT. This codes for CASSLDPISNSPLHF. V is TRBV5-1 and J is TRBJ1-6, with D uncertain. CDR1 is SGHRS, CDR2 YFSETQ, per germline. The V end lost 0 bases, the J end lost 6 bases, and 10 bases lay between the germline ends. The CDR3 extends over 15 amino acids.

The chain joins TRBV10-3 to TRBJ2-1; a possible D gene is TRBD2 (6 bases). Trimming stripped 1 base from V and 2 bases from J, with 9 bases between. This CDR3 comprises 15 residues. In germline, CDR1 is ENHRY, CDR2 SYGVKD. The CDR3 DNA reads TGTGCCATCAGTGAGTGGAGGGGTACCTACAATGAGCAGTTCTTC. Amino acids: CAISEWRGTYNEQFF.

The chain joins TRBV14 to TRBJ2-2; the match to TRBD2 covers 10 bases. The CDR3 spans 15 residues. V lost 6 bases to trimming and J lost 6 bases; unmatched junction nucleotides: 7. The germline V gene has CDR1 SGHDN and CDR2 FVKESK. CDR3 nucleotide sequence: TGTGCCAGCAGTACGAAGAGCGGGAGGGCCGGGGAGCTGTTTTTT. Protein: CASSTKSGRAGELFF.

This chain uses TRBV6-5 with TRBJ2-7; D unresolved. Germline V gene lookup returns CDR1 MNHEY and CDR2 SVGAGI. The CDR3 sequence is 12 residues long. V was clipped by 7 bases and J by 3 bases, with 10 bases between them. This CDR3 is CASTYRNYEQYF. The DNA for the CDR3 is TGTGCCAGCACGTACCGAAACTACGAGCAGTACTTC.

The rearrangement uses TRBV19 and TRBJ2-3; 7 positions agree with TRBD1. The ends lost 2 bases at V and 4 bases at J; junction bases unmatched: 0. Germline V gene sequence: CDR1 LNHDA, CDR2 SQIVND (reference sequence). The CDR3 spans 13 residues. The CDR3 protein is CASSITGADTQYF. The DNA for the CDR3 is TGTGCCAGTAGTATAACAGGGGCAGATACGCAGTATTTT. Full variable domain (remainder filled in from reference TRBV19 and TRBJ2-3): DGGITQSPKYLFRKEGQNVTLSCEQNLNHDAMYWYRQDPGQGLRLIYYSQIVNDFQKGDIAEGYSVSREKKESFPLTVTSAQKNPTAFYLCASSITGADTQYFGPGTRLTVL.

The V and J genes are TRBV30 and TRBJ1-5; D remains ambiguous. This CDR3 region has 14 residues. Germline assignment: CDR1 GTSNPN and CDR2 SVGIG (reference sequence). V shed 2 bases and J shed 3 bases, with 11 bases lying between them. CDR3 residues: CAWSQQRPNQPQHF. In nucleotides, the CDR3 is TGTGCCTGGAGTCAACAGAGACCCAATCAGCCCCAGCATTTT.

This chain links TRBV4-2 with TRBJ1-6; D perhaps matches TRBD1 (6 bases). The CDR3 totals 15 residues. In germline, CDR1 is LGHNA, CDR2 YNFKEQ. The V end lost 1 base, the J end lost 8 bases, and 12 bases lay between the germline ends. The CDR3, as DNA: TGTGCCAGCAGCCAAGGAGAAGGGGGTCATTCACCCCTCCACTTT. Translation gives CASSQGEGGHSPLHF.

This clone was seen only once. The chain has TRBV28 and TRBJ1-1, with D unclear. The CDR3 is 12 residues long. Germline V gene data show CDR1 as MDHEN and CDR2 as SYDVKM. V was pared by 4 bases and J by 7 bases, with 10 bases between. The CDR3 nucleotides read TGTGCCAGCAGTTCTCGACTTAATGAAGCTTTCTTT. This sequence encodes CASSSRLNEAFF.

This chain joins TRBV28 and TRBJ2-7; tentatively, D is TRBD2 (6 bases). Germline assignment: CDR1 MDHEN and CDR2 SYDVKM. V was pared by 4 bases and J by 3 bases, with 10 bases between. The CDR3 loop spans 13 amino acids. The CDR3 DNA follows: TGTGCCAGCAGTTCGGGACTGAACTACGAGCAGTACTTC. As protein: CASSSGLNYEQYF.

The chain combines TRBV28 with TRBJ2-3; 9 bases fit TRBD2. This CDR3 comprises 17 residues. Germline V gene data show CDR1 as MDHEN and CDR2 as SYDVKM. The ends lost 0 bases at V and 1 base at J; junction bases unmatched: 5. The CDR3 loop reads CASSLWVAGAGTDTQYF. The CDR3 bases are TGTGCCAGCAGTTTATGGGTAGCGGGAGCTGGCACAGATACGCAGTATTTT.

The chain joins TRBV2 to TRBJ2-2; D may be TRBD2 (6 bases). V dropped 2 bases and J dropped 4 bases, with 20 bases sitting between them. The V gene's germline CDR1 is SNHLY and CDR2 FYNNEI. This CDR3 is 18 amino acids long. The CDR3 DNA reads as TGTGCCAGCAGTGAAAACCCCCACGGGAGAGGGCGCACCGGGGAGCTGTTTTTT. It encodes CASSENPHGRGRTGELFF.

The chain employs TRBV15 and TRBJ2-3; 8 nucleotides agree with TRBD2. The CDR3 is made up of 15 amino acids. The V and J ends lost 1 base and 3 bases, in that order; junction bases with no gene match: 3. Germline V gives CDR1 LNHNV, CDR2 YYDKDF (reference sequence). In DNA, the CDR3 is TGTGCCACCAGCAGAGTTCCTAGCGGGACAGATACGCAGTATTTT. Protein product: CATSRVPSGTDTQYF.

This chain connects TRBV7-9 to TRBJ2-1; 9 bases match TRBD2. Trimming at V came to 0 bases and at J to 5 bases, leaving 5 bases not matched to a gene. Germline loops: CDR1 SEHNR, CDR2 FQNEAQ (reference sequence). The CDR3 runs 16 residues. In nucleotides, the CDR3 is TGTGCCAGCAGCTTAGCAATAGCGGGAGACCACAATGAGCAGTTCTTC. Translating it yields CASSLAIAGDHNEQFF.